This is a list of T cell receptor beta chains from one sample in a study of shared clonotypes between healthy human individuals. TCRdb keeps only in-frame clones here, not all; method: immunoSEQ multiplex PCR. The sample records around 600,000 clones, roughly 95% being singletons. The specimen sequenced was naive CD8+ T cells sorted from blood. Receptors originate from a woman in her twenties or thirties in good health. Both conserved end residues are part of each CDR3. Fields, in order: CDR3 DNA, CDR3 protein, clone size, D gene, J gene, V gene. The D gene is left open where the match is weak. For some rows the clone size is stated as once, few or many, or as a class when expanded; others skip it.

CDR3 DNA: TGTGCCAGCAGTCTTGTAGCGGGAGCCCACAATGAGCAGTTCTTC
CDR3 protein: CASSLVAGAHNEQFF
clone size: once
D gene: TRBD2
J gene: TRBJ2-1
V gene: TRBV28

CDR3 DNA: TGCGCCAGCAGCCAAGTGTTGGGGGGGGAAGCTTTCTTT
CDR3 protein: CASSQVLGGEAFF
clone size: -
D gene: -
J gene: TRBJ1-1
V gene: TRBV4-1

CDR3 DNA: TGTGCCAGCAGCGTAGGATTTAGCGGCAATGAGCAGTTCTTC
CDR3 protein: CASSVGFSGNEQFF
clone size: -
D gene: -
J gene: TRBJ2-1
V gene: TRBV9

CDR3 DNA: TGCAGCGTTGAAGTCCAGGGAGCCGAGCAGTACTTC
CDR3 protein: CSVEVQGAEQYF
clone size: once
D gene: -
J gene: TRBJ2-7
V gene: TRBV29-1

CDR3 DNA: TGTGCCAGCAGCTTAGCGGGGACCGCCCGGGAGCAGTACTTC
CDR3 protein: CASSLAGTAREQYF
clone size: -
D gene: -
J gene: TRBJ2-5
V gene: TRBV7-8

CDR3 DNA: TGTGCCAGCAGCATCGGACTAGCGGCTAACCTAAACAATGAGCAGTTCTTC
CDR3 protein: CASSIGLAANLNNEQFF
clone size: -
D gene: TRBD2
J gene: TRBJ2-1
V gene: TRBV28

CDR3 DNA: TGTGCCAGCAGCCTCGGGACCCGGAGTAGGGGGCAGTACTTC
CDR3 protein: CASSLGTRSRGQYF
clone size: -
D gene: -
J gene: TRBJ2-7
V gene: TRBV27

CDR3 DNA: TGTGCCAGCTCACCACCTAAAGGGACTAGCGGGAGGTACGAGCAGTACTTC
CDR3 protein: CASSPPKGTSGRYEQYF
clone size: -
D gene: TRBD2
J gene: TRBJ2-7
V gene: TRBV18

CDR3 DNA: TGTGCCAGCAGTCGACTGACAGGGAACGAGCAGTACTTC
CDR3 protein: CASSRLTGNEQYF
clone size: -
D gene: TRBD1
J gene: TRBJ2-7
V gene: TRBV28

CDR3 DNA: TGTGCCAGCAGCTTGATCTACGATGAGGCTTTCTTT
CDR3 protein: CASSLIYDEAFF
clone size: -
D gene: -
J gene: TRBJ1-1
V gene: TRBV5-6

CDR3 DNA: TGCAGTGCTAGTGAAGACAATGAGCAGTTCTTC
CDR3 protein: CSASEDNEQFF
clone size: -
D gene: -
J gene: TRBJ2-1
V gene: TRBV20-1

CDR3 DNA: TGTGCCAGCAGTTTTTGGGACACAAAAGGTCAGCCCCAGCATTTT
CDR3 protein: CASSFWDTKGQPQHF
clone size: -
D gene: -
J gene: TRBJ1-5
V gene: TRBV28